This TCR beta chain was identified in a study of shared clonotypes between healthy human individuals. Assay runs were performed at deep level. Sequenced by immunoSEQ multiplex PCR; TCRdb stores in-frame clones only, minus some. The table shows approximately 1,500,000 clones, with around 95% occurring only once. V shed 6 bases, J shed 4 bases, and the junction held 8 bases outside the gene matches. This CDR3 is built from 14 residues. Per germline, CDR1 SNHLY and CDR2 FYNNEI. This TCR was recovered from a man younger than 45 in good health. The chain employs TRBV2 and TRBJ1-2; 7 bases align to TRBD1. Material for sequencing was naive CD4+ T cells sorted from blood. Specified subset: CD45RA+ positively selected. CDR3 amino acids: CASRRQGLGYGYTF. CDR3 nucleotide sequence: TGTGCCAGCAGACGACAGGGATTGGGCTATGGCTACACCTTC.